The sequence of this TCR beta chain was determined in a study of technical replicates of blood from several donors. The V end lost 4 bases, the J end lost 9 bases, and 10 bases lay between the germline ends. Per the germline V gene, CDR1 is MNHEY and CDR2 is SVGAGI. The CDR3 contains 12 residues. TCRdb's copy holds only in-frame clones and misses some; the assay was immunoSEQ multiplex PCR. This table holds 78,000 or so clones, about 89% found once. The specimen sequenced was T cells isolated from PBMCs. The chain has TRBV6-5 and TRBJ2-1, with D perhaps matching TRBD2 (5 bases). The sequence was collected from a human donor in good health. CDR3 amino acids: CASSFTEGEQFF. In DNA form, the CDR3 reads TGTGCCAGCAGTTTCACAGAGGGTGAGCAGTTCTTC.